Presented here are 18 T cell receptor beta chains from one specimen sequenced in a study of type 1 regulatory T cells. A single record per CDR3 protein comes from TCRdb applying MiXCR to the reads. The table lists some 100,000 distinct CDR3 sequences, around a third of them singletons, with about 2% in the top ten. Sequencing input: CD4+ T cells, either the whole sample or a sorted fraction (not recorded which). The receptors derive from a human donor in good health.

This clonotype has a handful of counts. CDR3 amino acids: CASSSGQINQPQHF. Here the CDR3 DNA reads TGTGCCAGCAGCTCGGGACAGATCAATCAGCCCCAGCATTTT. The rearrangement links TRBV7-2 to TRBJ1-5; 7 bases fit TRBD1. Germline lookup yields CDR1 SGHTA and CDR2 FQGNSA. J lost 3 bases, V lost 4 bases, and 3 bases had no gene match. The CDR3 length is 14 residues. The entire variable domain, with the rest obtained from reference TRBV7-2 and TRBJ1-5, is as follows: GAGVSQSPSNKVTEKGKDVELRCDPISGHTALYWYRQSLGQGLEFLIYFQGNSAPDKSGLPSDRFSAERTGGSVSTLTIQRTQQEDSAVYLCASSSGQINQPQHFGDGTRLSIL.

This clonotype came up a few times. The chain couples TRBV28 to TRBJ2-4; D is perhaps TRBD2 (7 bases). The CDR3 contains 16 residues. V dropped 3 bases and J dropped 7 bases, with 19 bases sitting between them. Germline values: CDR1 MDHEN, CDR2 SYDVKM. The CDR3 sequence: CASSFVRRGGGNIQYF. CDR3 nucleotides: TGTGCCAGCAGTTTTGTCCGGAGGGGGGGAGGGAACATTCAGTACTTC.

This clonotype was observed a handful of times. This chain's CDR3 is CASSLITTDTQYF. CDR3 DNA sequence: TGTGCCAGCAGCTTAATTACCACAGATACGCAGTATTTT. V is TRBV7-3 and J is TRBJ2-3; D is undetermined. The germline gives CDR1 SGHTA, CDR2 FQGTGA. Trimming took off 1 base at V and 2 bases at J, with 4 bases between the two ends. This CDR3 is 13 amino acids long.

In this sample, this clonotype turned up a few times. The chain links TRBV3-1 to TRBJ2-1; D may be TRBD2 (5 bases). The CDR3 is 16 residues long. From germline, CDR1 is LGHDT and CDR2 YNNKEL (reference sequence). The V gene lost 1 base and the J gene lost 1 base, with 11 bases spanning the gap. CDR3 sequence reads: CASSQVLTRSYNEQFF. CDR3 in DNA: TGTGCCAGCAGCCAAGTCCTCACTAGGTCCTACAATGAGCAGTTCTTC.

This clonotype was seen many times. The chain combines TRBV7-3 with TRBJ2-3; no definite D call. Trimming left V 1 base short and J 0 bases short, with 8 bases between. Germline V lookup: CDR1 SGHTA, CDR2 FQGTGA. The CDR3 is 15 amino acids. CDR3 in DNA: TGTGCCAGCAGCTTAATCCACGGGAGCACAGATACGCAGTATTTT. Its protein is CASSLIHGSTDTQYF. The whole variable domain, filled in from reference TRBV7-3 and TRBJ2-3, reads GAGVSQTPSNKVTEKGKYVELRCDPISGHTALYWYRQSLGQGPEFLIYFQGTGAADDSGLPNDRFFAVRPEGSVSTLKIQRTERGDSAVYLCASSLIHGSTDTQYFGPGTRLTVL.

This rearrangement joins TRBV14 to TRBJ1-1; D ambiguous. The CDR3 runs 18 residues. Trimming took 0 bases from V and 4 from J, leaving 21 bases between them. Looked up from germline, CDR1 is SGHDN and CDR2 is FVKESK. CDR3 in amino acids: CASSQDPVSRRETTEAFF. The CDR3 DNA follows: TGTGCCAGCAGCCAAGACCCCGTGAGCAGGCGGGAAACCACTGAAGCTTTCTTT.

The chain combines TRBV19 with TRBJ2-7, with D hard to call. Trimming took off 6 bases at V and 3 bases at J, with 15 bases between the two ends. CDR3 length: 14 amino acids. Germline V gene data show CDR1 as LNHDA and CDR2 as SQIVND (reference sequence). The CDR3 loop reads CASSLTGQSYEQYF. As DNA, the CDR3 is TGTGCCAGTAGCTTAACGGGTCAAAGCTACGAGCAGTACTTC.

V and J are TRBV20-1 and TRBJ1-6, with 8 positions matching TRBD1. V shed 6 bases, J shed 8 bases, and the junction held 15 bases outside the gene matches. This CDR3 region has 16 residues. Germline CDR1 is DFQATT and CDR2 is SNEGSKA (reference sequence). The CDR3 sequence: CSALPLDREEDSPLHF. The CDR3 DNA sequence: TGCAGTGCCTTACCCTTGGACAGGGAGGAGGATTCACCCCTCCACTTT.

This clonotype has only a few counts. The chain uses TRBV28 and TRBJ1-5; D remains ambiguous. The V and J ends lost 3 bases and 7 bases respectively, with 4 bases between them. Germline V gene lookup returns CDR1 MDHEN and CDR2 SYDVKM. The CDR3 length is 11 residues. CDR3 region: CASSFTQPQHF. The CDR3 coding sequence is TGTGCCAGCAGTTTTACCCAGCCCCAGCATTTT. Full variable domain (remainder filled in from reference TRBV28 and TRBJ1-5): DVKVTQSSRYLVKRTGEKVFLECVQDMDHENMFWYRQDPGLGLRLIYFSYDVKMKEKGDIPEGYSVSREKKERFSLILESASTNQTSMYLCASSFTQPQHFGDGTRLSIL.

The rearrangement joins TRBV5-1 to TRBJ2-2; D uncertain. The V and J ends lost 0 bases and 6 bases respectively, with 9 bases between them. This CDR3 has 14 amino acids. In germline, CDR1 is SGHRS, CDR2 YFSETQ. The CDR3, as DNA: TGCGCCAGCAGCTTGGCCGAGCTTGCCGGGGAGCTGTTTTTT. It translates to CASSLAELAGELFF. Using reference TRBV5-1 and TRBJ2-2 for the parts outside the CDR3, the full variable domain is KAGVTQTPRYLIKTRGQQVTLSCSPISGHRSVSWYQQTPGQGLQFLFEYFSETQRNKGNFPGRFSGRQFSNSRSEMNVSTLELGDSALYLCASSLAELAGELFFGEGSRLTVL.

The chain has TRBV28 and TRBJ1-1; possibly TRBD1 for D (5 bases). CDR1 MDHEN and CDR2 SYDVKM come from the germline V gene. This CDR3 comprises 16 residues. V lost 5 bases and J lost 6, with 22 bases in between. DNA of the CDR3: TGTGCCAGCAGTACGTCTCTCGGGACCGCTCTTCCTGAAGCTTTCTTT. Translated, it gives CASSTSLGTALPEAFF.

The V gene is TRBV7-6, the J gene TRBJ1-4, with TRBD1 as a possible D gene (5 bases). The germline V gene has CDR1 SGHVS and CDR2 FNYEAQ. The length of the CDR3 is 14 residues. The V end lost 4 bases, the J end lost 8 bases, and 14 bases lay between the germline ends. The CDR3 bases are TGTGCCAGCAGCTCCAGGTGGGACCAGGAAAAACTGTTTTTT. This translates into CASSSRWDQEKLFF.

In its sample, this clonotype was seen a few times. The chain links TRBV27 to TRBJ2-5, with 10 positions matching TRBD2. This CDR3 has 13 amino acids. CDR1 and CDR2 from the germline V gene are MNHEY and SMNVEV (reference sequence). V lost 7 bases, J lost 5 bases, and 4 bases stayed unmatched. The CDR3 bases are TGTGCCAGCAAAGCTAGCGGGAGTGAGACCCAGTACTTC. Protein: CASKASGSETQYF.

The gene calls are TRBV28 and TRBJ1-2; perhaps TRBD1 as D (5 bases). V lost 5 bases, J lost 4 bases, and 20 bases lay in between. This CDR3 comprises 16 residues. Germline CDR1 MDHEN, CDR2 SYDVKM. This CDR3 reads CASSQPDDRGTYGYTF. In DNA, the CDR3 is TGTGCCAGCAGTCAGCCTGATGACAGAGGAACCTATGGCTACACCTTC.

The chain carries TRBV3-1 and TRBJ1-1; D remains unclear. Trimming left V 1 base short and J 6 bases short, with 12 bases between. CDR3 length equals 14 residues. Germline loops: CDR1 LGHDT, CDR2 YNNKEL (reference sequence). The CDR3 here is CASSQVPLGAEAFF. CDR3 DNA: TGTGCCAGCAGCCAAGTACCTCTCGGCGCTGAAGCTTTCTTT.

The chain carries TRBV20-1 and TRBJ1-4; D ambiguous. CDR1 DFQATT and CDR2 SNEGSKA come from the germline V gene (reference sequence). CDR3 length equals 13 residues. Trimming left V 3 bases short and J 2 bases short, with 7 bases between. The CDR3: CSASGATNEKLFF. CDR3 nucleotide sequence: TGCAGTGCTAGTGGTGCGACTAATGAAAAACTGTTTTTT.

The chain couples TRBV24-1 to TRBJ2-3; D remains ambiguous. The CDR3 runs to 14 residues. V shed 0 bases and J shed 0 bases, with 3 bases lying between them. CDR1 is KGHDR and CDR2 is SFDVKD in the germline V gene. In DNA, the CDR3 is TGTGCCACCAGTGATTTGGACAGCACAGATACGCAGTATTTT. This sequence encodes CATSDLDSTDTQYF.

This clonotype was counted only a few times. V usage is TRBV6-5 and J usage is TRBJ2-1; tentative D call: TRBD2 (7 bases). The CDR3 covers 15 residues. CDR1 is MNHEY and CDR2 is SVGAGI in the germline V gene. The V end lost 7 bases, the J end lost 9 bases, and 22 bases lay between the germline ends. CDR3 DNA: TGTGCCAGCACGCCCAACGGGGTAGGGGGGGGTGAGCAGTTCTTC. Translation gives CASTPNGVGGGEQFF.